These T cell receptor beta chains were read from a single sample in a study of sequential checkpoint blockade in melanoma. The repertoire was sequenced with immunoSEQ multiplex PCR; TCRdb's copy has only in-frame clones and lacks some. This sample yields roughly 17,000 clones, of which around 70% are seen a single time; 20% to 25% belongs to the top ten. Sequences were derived from CD8+ T cells sorted from blood (inferred from file names), sampled from a patient given nivolumab and ipilimumab in sequence. The receptors come from a human donor with melanoma. The conserved cysteine and the conserved F or W are not part of the CDR3 here.

TRBV5-6 | 13 | ASSPGQRKPYEQY
TRBV10-3 | 12 | AISESRGRHEQY
TRBV5-6 | 15 | ASSPAPPGHEDHEQY
TRBV2 | 12 | ASSEHGTNYGYT
TRBV27 | 12 | ASSLRTGSTIQY
TRBV27 | 14 | ASRSRQGISQETQY
TRBV6-4 | 13 | ASSELAGGSNEQF
TRBV27 | 12 | ASAGRGYMQPQH
TRBV10-3 | 10 | AISESSGELF
TRBV19 | 16 | ASSSFLGAEGYSYEQY
TRBV7-2 | 16 | ASSLPYRGRAGANVLT
TRBV4-1 | 12 | ASSQESVGSPLH
TRBV7-9 | 13 | ASSRLTGNEETQY
TRBV2 | 12 | ASNDAGATDTQY
TRBV11-1 | 13 | ASSSWNQEDYGYT
TRBV9 | 11 | ASSVGRAGELF
TRBV4-3 | 15 | ASSQEYPDRERRGYT
TRBV5-4 | 13 | ASSGGVTNTGELF
TRBV2 | 14 | ASSEATGLSGNTIY
TRBV28 | 10 | ASSFSTGELF
TRBV7-9 | 12 | ASSQSRQGDEAF
TRBV19 | 14 | ASSIELAGFPDTQY
TRBV9 | 13 | ASSPSGGPGNTIY
TRBV7-3 | 11 | ASSSSGSGELF
TRBV12-5 | 15 | ASGLVTLSRLDTEAF
TRBV5-5 | 12 | ASSSDRELEKLF
TRBV6-5 | 9 | ASTNNSPLH
TRBV4-1 | 14 | ASSPGLAGIQETQY
TRBV29-1 | 12 | SGDQGQLNTEAF
TRBV28 | 14 | ATDPFKGVSNQPQH
TRBV6-5 | 12 | ASSPGRGNSPLH
TRBV7-9 | 15 | ASSLEGLAGVYNEQF